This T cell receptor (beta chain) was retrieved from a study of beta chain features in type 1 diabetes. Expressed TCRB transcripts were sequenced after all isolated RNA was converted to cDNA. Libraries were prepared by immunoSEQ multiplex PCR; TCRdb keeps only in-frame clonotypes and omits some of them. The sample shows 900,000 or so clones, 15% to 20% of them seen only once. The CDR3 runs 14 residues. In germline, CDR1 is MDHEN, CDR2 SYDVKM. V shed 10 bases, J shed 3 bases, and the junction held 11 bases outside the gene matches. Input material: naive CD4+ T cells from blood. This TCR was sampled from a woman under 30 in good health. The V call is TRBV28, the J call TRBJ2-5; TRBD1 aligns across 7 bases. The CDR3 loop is CATSGGFREETQYF. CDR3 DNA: TGTGCCACCTCAGGGGGTTTCCGTGAAGAGACCCAGTACTTC.